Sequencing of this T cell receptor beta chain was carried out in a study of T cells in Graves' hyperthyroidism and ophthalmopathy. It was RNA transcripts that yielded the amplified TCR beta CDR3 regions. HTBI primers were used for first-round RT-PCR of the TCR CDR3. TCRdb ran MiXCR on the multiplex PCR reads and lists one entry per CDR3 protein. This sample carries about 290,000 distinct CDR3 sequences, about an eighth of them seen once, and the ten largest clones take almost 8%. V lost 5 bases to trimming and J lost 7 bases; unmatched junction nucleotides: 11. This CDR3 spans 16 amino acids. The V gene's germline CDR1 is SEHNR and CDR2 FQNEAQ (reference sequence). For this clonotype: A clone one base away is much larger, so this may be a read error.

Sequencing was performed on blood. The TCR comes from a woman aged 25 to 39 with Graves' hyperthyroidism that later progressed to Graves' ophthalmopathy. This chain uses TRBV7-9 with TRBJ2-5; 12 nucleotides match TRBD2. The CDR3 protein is CASSHLAGGKRVTQYF. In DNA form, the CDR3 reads TGTGCCAGCAGCCATCTAGCGGGAGGGAAAAGAGTGACCCAGTACTTC. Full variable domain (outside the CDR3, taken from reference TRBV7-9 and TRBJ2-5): DTGVSQNPRHKITKRGQNVTFRCDPISEHNRLYWYRQTLGQGPEFLTYFQNEAQLEKSRLLSDRFSAERPKGSFSTLEIQRTEQGDSAMYLCASSHLAGGKRVTQYFGPGTRLLVL.